This is a list of T cell receptor beta chains from one sample in a study of CXCR3-negative and CXCR3-positive naive CD8 T cells. TCRdb re-called the 5' RACE reads and shows each CDR3 protein once, DNA omitted. The sample yields roughly 100,000 distinct CDR3 sequences, of which the top ten take up over 0.35%. The sample was naive CXCR3+ CD8+ T cells from blood. The receptors derive from a human donor in good health. Some clones in this sample may be carry-over from other donors' samples. Both conserved end residues are part of each CDR3.

>13|TRBJ2-7|TRBV12-3/TRBV12-4
CASSPTSIREQYF
>12|TRBJ2-5|TRBV7-6
CASSFIGETQYF
>18|TRBJ2-1|TRBV7-6
CASSPGLAGGHSYNEQFF
>13|TRBJ2-7|TRBV29-1
CSAGTGDSYEQYF
>16|TRBJ2-1|TRBV29-1
CSVEVGGGRAYNEQFF
>16|TRBJ2-2|TRBV30
CAWSLTGGPIFRELFF
>13|TRBJ2-1|TRBV29-1
CSVTGDYDNEQFF
>14|TRBJ2-3|TRBV27
CASSFTRWPDTQYF
>14|TRBJ2-1|TRBV7-6
CASSVRESYNEQFF
>14|TRBJ2-3|TRBV30
CAWSETGVTDTQYF